This T cell receptor beta chain is from a study of blood T cell repertoires in COVID-19. Study-wide context: Samples of COVID-19 (acute and convalescent) were obtained from the United States, Italy and Spain.

Trimming cost V 3 bases and J 0 bases, with 11 bases left between them. The CDR3 totals 15 residues. The germline CDR1 and CDR2 sequences are GTSNPN and SVGIG (reference sequence). Produced via immunoSEQ multiplex PCR; TCRdb's table is partial and in-frame only. The sample lists some 420,000 clones; 75% to 90% were seen once. This chain uses TRBV30 with TRBJ1-4; D remains ambiguous. Specimen: PBMCs or T cells enriched from blood (not recorded which). The sequence was obtained from a man aged 30 to 45 who had recovered from COVID-19. CDR3: CAWSLNSATNEKLFF. For the CDR3, the DNA is TGTGCCTGGAGCCTGAACTCTGCAACTAATGAAAAACTGTTTTTT. Variable domain in full (rest from reference TRBV30 and TRBJ1-4): SQTIHQWPATLVQPVGSPLSLECTVEGTSNPNLYWYRQAAGRGLQLLFYSVGIGQISSEVPQNLSASRPQDRQFILSSKKLLLSDSGFYLCAWSLNSATNEKLFFGSGTQLSVL.